This T cell receptor (beta chain) was sequenced in a study of T cells in Graves' hyperthyroidism and ophthalmopathy. Study-wide context: Peripheral blood was obtained at initial diagnosis, preceding any treatment. Study conclusions and caveats: Clonotypes that were expanded in thyroid above 0.001 mostly appeared in blood too.

This clonotype has only a few counts. Its antigen is not known. The germline V gene encodes CDR1 ENHRY and CDR2 SYGVKD. With 2 bases removed from V and 2 bases from J, the gap between germline ends came to 9 bases. This CDR3 has 14 amino acids. TCR beta CDR3 region amplification was performed from RNA transcripts. First-round RT-PCR targeting the TCR CDR3 was performed with the HTBI primer set. TCRdb redid the calling of the multiplex PCR reads with MiXCR, one entry per CDR3 protein. The sample lists 500,000 to 650,000 distinct CDR3 sequences; 15% to 20% were seen once. The receptor comes from a man aged 35-49 years with Graves' ophthalmopathy. V usage is TRBV10-3 and J usage is TRBJ2-5; the D gene is possibly TRBD2 (5 bases). Sequenced material: blood. The CDR3 sequence is CAISEKTGQETQYF. CDR3 sequence (DNA): TGTGCCATCAGTGAGAAAACGGGACAAGAGACCCAGTACTTC.